This T cell receptor (beta chain) was profiled in a study of T cells after yellow fever vaccination. The study, taken as a whole, reports: Within FACS-sorted repertoires, abundant clonotypes contaminating from the bulk population could be present. The secondary response was weaker but peaked faster, day 5 versus 15.

The germline gives CDR1 LGHDT, CDR2 YNNKEL (reference sequence). This CDR3 has 15 residues. V lost 1 base and J lost 8, with 14 bases in between. This clonotype turned up a few times. The antigen remains undetermined. TCRdb analysed the 5' RACE reads with MiXCR anew, one entry per CDR3 protein. This sample carries a few hundred thousand distinct CDR3 sequences, around 16% of them seen once, and the ten largest clones take roughly 17%. This chain links TRBV3-1 with TRBJ2-2; D might be TRBD1 (6 bases). The source of this sequence is a man aged 18 to 30 who received the YFV17D yellow fever vaccine. The sample here was PBMCs, taken more than 4 days after the first yellow fever vaccination. CDR3 coding DNA: TGTGCCAGCAGCCAAGTCCTGGGGGCAGAAGGGGAGCTGTTTTTT. This gives the protein CASSQVLGAEGELFF.